There are a few counts of the clone carrying this T cell receptor (beta chain). TCRdb reprocessed the 5' RACE reads with MiXCR, giving one entry per CDR3 protein. Of about 300,000 distinct CDR3 sequences detected, around 9.3% appear once; the ten largest clones hold 3% to 3.5%. This sample is part of a study of T cells after yellow fever vaccination. This CDR3 has 15 residues. With V trimmed by 1 base and J by 4 bases, 3 bases remained unmatched. Specimen: CD4+ T cells sorted from PBMCs, collected 5 days after the yellow fever booster vaccination. The V and J genes are TRBV12-3 or TRBV12-4 and TRBJ2-3; TRBD1 agrees at 9 bases. The receptor was derived from a man younger than 30 who received the YFV17D yellow fever vaccine. Here the CDR3 DNA reads TGTGCCAGCAGTTTAGGGGACAGGGTACCAGATACGCAGTATTTT. Translated, it gives CASSLGDRVPDTQYF.